This entry lists 20 T cell receptor beta chains sequenced from one sample in a study of technical replicates of blood from a handful of donors (dated by TCRdb to 2016 to 2017). Library method: the immunoSEQ multiplex PCR assay. TCRdb obtained this table from immuneACCESS and retained in-frame rearrangements with V and J assigned. These tables miss some clones; where compared with another copy, unresolved V genes account for less than half of the shortfall, and the remainder is unexplained. This sample has approximately 81,000 clones in its table, and roughly 77% of those were observed once. The top ten constitute around 3.9% of the sample. The sample comprised PBMCs. These receptors were collected from a human donor in good health. Some clones in this sample may be carry-over from other donors' samples.

This sequence joins TRBV4-3 and TRBJ2-1; D gene unclear. V was clipped by 2 bases and J by 0 bases, with 8 bases between them. Per germline, CDR1 LGHNA and CDR2 YSLEER. The CDR3 is 15 residues long. The CDR3 DNA reads as TGCGCCAGCAGCCAACAACCTAGCTCCTACAATGAGCAGTTCTTC. Protein product: CASSQQPSSYNEQFF.

The chain joins TRBV4-2 to TRBJ2-7, with TRBD1 as a possible D gene (5 bases). This CDR3 comprises 16 residues. In germline, CDR1 is LGHNA, CDR2 YNFKEQ. Trimming pared 4 bases from V and 3 bases from J, leaving 19 bases between. In DNA, the CDR3 is TGTGCCAGCAGCCCCATGAGCCCGCAGGGCGACTACGAGCAGTACTTC. Residues: CASSPMSPQGDYEQYF.

V gene TRBV5-1 combines with J gene TRBJ2-1; D gene uncertain. Trimming shortened V by 0 bases and J by 8 bases, and 12 bases separated the two germline ends. Germline V gene data show CDR1 as SGHRS and CDR2 as YFSETQ. CDR3 length equals 14 residues. CDR3 in amino acids: CASSLDPQNDEQFF. The CDR3 DNA is TGCGCCAGCAGCTTGGATCCCCAGAACGATGAGCAGTTCTTC.

This chain joins TRBV7-2 and TRBJ1-3; D is ambiguous. Trimming stripped 3 bases from V and 8 bases from J, with 20 bases between. The CDR3 extends over 16 amino acids. Germline lookup yields CDR1 SGHTA and CDR2 FQGNSA. The CDR3 DNA is TGTGCCAGCAGCTTCCGGGAGCTAAAAGGGCGGGACACCATATATTTT. Protein: CASSFRELKGRDTIYF. The full variable domain, completed using reference TRBV7-2 and TRBJ1-3, is GAGVSQSPSNKVTEKGKDVELRCDPISGHTALYWYRQSLGQGLEFLIYFQGNSAPDKSGLPSDRFSAERTGGSVSTLTIQRTQQEDSAVYLCASSFRELKGRDTIYFGEGSWLTVV.

The chain has TRBV2 and TRBJ2-3; 10 bases map to TRBD2. Germline trimming cut 5 bases from V and 1 base from J; bases unmatched to any gene: 3. This CDR3 spans 15 amino acids. Germline loops: CDR1 SNHLY, CDR2 FYNNEI. CDR3 in DNA: TGTGCCAGCAGTAGGCTAGCGGGGGGCACAGATACGCAGTATTTT. It yields the protein CASSRLAGGTDTQYF.

The DNA of the CDR3 is TGTGCCAGTAGGTCAGCCGGGATCATCAATCAGCCCCAGCATTTT. Its translation: CASRSAGIINQPQHF. This chain joins TRBV19 and TRBJ1-5; D unclear. The CDR3 contains 15 residues. The V end lost 6 bases, the J end lost 3 bases, and 15 bases lay between the germline ends. From germline, CDR1 is LNHDA and CDR2 SQIVND (reference sequence).

This chain uses TRBV7-9 with TRBJ2-7; 8 bases map to TRBD1. Germline V gene sequence: CDR1 SEHNR, CDR2 FQNEAQ (reference sequence). The CDR3 consists of 14 residues. V shed 1 base, J shed 3 bases, and the junction held 2 bases outside the gene matches. CDR3 loop: CASSLGTGSYEQYF. The CDR3 region has the DNA TGTGCCAGCAGCTTAGGGACAGGGAGCTACGAGCAGTACTTC.

This chain joins TRBV28 and TRBJ2-1; TRBD2 aligns across 8 bases. CDR3 length: 14 amino acids. The V gene end was trimmed by 5 bases and the J gene end by 6 bases; junction bases not matched to a gene: 6. The V gene's germline CDR1 is MDHEN and CDR2 SYDVKM. CDR3 nucleotide sequence: TGTGCCAGCAGTCCGGGGGGGTATGGCAATGAGCAGTTCTTC. The encoded protein is CASSPGGYGNEQFF.

The chain uses TRBV4-1 and TRBJ1-6, with 7 positions matching TRBD1. The ends lost 2 bases at V and 7 bases at J; junction bases unmatched: 8. Germline V gives CDR1 MGHRA, CDR2 YSYEKL. The CDR3 spans 16 residues. The CDR3 protein is CASSQTPGQSNSPLHF. In nucleotides, the CDR3 is TGCGCCAGCAGCCAAACTCCGGGACAGTCAAATTCACCCCTCCACTTT.

The V call is TRBV5-1, the J call TRBJ2-7, with 12 positions matching TRBD2. CDR3 length: 16 residues. The germline V gene encodes CDR1 SGHRS and CDR2 YFSETQ. J gave up 2 bases and V 2 bases, and 5 bases lay outside the gene matches. The chain's CDR3 is CASSLGTSGYAYEQYF. Here the CDR3 DNA reads TGCGCCAGCAGCTTAGGGACTAGCGGGTACGCCTACGAGCAGTACTTC.

The chain uses TRBV7-6 and TRBJ2-7; D unclear. V gave up 1 base and J gave up 5 bases, with 6 bases separating them. The CDR3 sequence is 12 residues long. CDR1 SGHVS and CDR2 FNYEAQ come from the germline V gene. CDR3 sequence (DNA): TGTGCCAGCAGCTTAGACTCGGACGAGCAGTACTTC. Translating gives CASSLDSDEQYF.

This clone is classed as medium-sized. This chain connects TRBV6-1 to TRBJ1-6; 10 nucleotides agree with TRBD1. CDR1 and CDR2 from the germline V gene are MNHNS and SASEGT. This CDR3 has 15 amino acids. J gave up 5 bases and V 6 bases, and 4 bases lay outside the gene matches. CDR3 region: CASSAGTGDNSPLHF. CDR3 bases: TGTGCCAGCAGCGCCGGGACAGGGGATAATTCACCCCTCCACTTT.

The chain carries TRBV27 and TRBJ2-1; D is ambiguous. The ends were cut back, 2 bases at V and 5 bases at J, with 7 bases in the middle. This CDR3 has 13 residues. Germline V gene sequence: CDR1 MNHEY, CDR2 SMNVEV (reference sequence). This CDR3 reads CASSLGQNNEQFF. DNA of the CDR3: TGTGCCAGCAGTTTAGGGCAGAACAATGAGCAGTTCTTC.

This clone was detected a few times. This chain uses TRBV30 with TRBJ1-5, with 12 bases that match TRBD1. Germline CDR1 is GTSNPN and CDR2 is SVGIG (reference sequence). This CDR3 comprises 14 residues. The ends lost 2 bases at V and 7 bases at J; junction bases unmatched: 3. CDR3 sequence: CAWSLGTGGQPQHF. The CDR3 nucleotides are TGTGCCTGGAGTCTGGGGACAGGGGGCCAGCCCCAGCATTTT.

This sequence joins TRBV20-1 and TRBJ2-4; D ambiguous. This CDR3 contains 11 residues. V lost 0 bases to trimming and J lost 13 bases, with 10 bases between them. Germline lookup yields CDR1 DFQATT and CDR2 SNEGSKA (reference sequence). DNA of the CDR3: TGCAGTGCTAGAGATCAAGGAGCCCAGTACTTC. The encoded protein is CSARDQGAQYF.

V and J are TRBV12-2 and TRBJ1-1. TRBV12-2 has pseudogene status. The CDR3 is 14 residues long. The DNA of the CDR3 is TGTGCAAGTCGCTTAGGAGGTTTGGACACTGAAGCTTTCTTT. Amino acid sequence: CASRLGGLDTEAFF.

The V and J genes are TRBV7-2 and TRBJ1-2; TRBD1 agrees at 7 bases. V lost 2 bases to trimming and J lost 0 bases; unmatched junction nucleotides: 3. Germline V gives CDR1 SGHTA, CDR2 FQGNSA. The CDR3 sequence is 15 residues long. The CDR3 DNA follows: TGTGCCAGCAGCTTACGGGGACAGACTAACTATGGCTACACCTTC. It is translated as CASSLRGQTNYGYTF.

Regarding this clone: One end of the junction fails to match germline, which may point to a read error. The gene calls are TRBV29-1 and TRBJ2-3; weak D call: TRBD1 (5 bases). Germline CDR1 is SQVTM and CDR2 is ANQGSEA. This CDR3 is built from 15 residues. The CDR3 region has the DNA TGCGGCGTTGAAGTGGCAGGGTTCCACACAGATACGCAGTATTTT. It specifies CGVEVAGFHTDTQYF.

V and J are TRBV5-1 and TRBJ2-1; 10 bases are a match to TRBD2. The V and J ends lost 5 bases and 4 bases, in that order; junction bases with no gene match: 6. Looked up from germline, CDR1 is SGHRS and CDR2 is YFSETQ. This CDR3 is 15 amino acids long. CDR3 loop: CASRIAGGAYNEQFF. For the CDR3, the DNA is TGCGCCAGCAGGATAGCGGGAGGAGCGTACAATGAGCAGTTCTTC.

J is TRBJ1-5 and V is TRBV28, with a weak D call TRBD1 (6 bases). The CDR3 covers 15 residues. Germline CDR1 and CDR2: MDHEN and SYDVKM. V dropped 6 bases and J dropped 5 bases, with 17 bases sitting between them. The CDR3 is CASSPRGAGYQPQHF. Written as DNA, the CDR3 is TGTGCCAGCAGCCCACGGGGGGCTGGTTATCAGCCCCAGCATTTT.